This T cell receptor (beta chain) was sequenced in a study of long-term antiretroviral therapy in people with HIV (dated 2022 in TCRdb). With respect to the entire study: Collection of the earliest samples took place about a decade ahead of the 2015 WHO recommendation for immediate ART, at a time when ART was typically delayed until CD4 counts fell. A retrospective serial study tested whether changes in peripheral blood TRB repertoire composition and diversity were associated with ART initiation and durable HIV suppression. The cohort contributed 150 to 200 cryopreserved PBMC samples from around 33 adults with confirmed HIV infection, collected serially over a mean of around 6 years (range 1-12). Test extractions of a monoclonal T-cell line alongside under 35 polyclonal samples showed no cross-contamination during QIAcube processing. About 35% of the 30 participants with HIV were female.

The immunoSEQ hsTCRB v3.0 assay was used at survey level resolution to sequence the TRB variable region. The target sequencing depth for TRB was about 40,000-50,000 T-cell genomes per sample. Pooled TRB libraries were sequenced on an Illumina MiSeq with a v3 150-cycle kit. Processing in the source paper ran as follows. Analysis of repertoires was carried out in R inside a reproducible Nextflow workflow spanning QC, data transformation and analysis. LymphoSeq2, an R package for AIRR-Seq data exploration, was used to implement custom analyses. A few samples that yielded fewer than 5000 total TRB sequences were excluded, so that approximately 170 HIV repertoires were analyzed. Among the roughly 200 retained HIV repertoires, about 59 were collected before ART initiation and roughly 130 were collected after ART initiation. Each repertoire was downsampled to 5000 TRB nucleotide sequences, and summary statistics were averaged across 100 downsampling iterations. The analysis kept only TRB sequences whose CDR3 regions were at least seven amino acids long. Diversity was assessed using a clonality score derived from Shannon entropy and using the Gini coefficient. In the repertoire networks, any two of the top 5000 CDR3 amino acid sequences were connected whenever the two sequences differed by an edit distance of one. For TRB CDR3 amino acid sequences, GLIPH2 was used to predict antigen specificity groups and MHC restriction. To flag known CMV, EBV, HIV or tissue antigen associations, CDR3 amino acid sequences were matched against VDJdb and McPAS-TCR. Pre-ART, post-ART and control groups were compared with Wilcoxon signed-rank tests and Holm-Bonferroni correction. TCRdb stores this immuneACCESS table with in-frame sequences only. Part of the clones is absent; in the studies checked, under half of the shortfall reflects unresolved V genes, and no reason is known for the rest. That table gives V, J and clone size, and the DNA gave D and trimming. The sample profile shows 8,000 to 10,000 clones; 75% to 85% of them were found once. The leading ten clones occupy approximately 17% of the sample.

The germline V gene sets CDR1 to ENHRY and CDR2 to SYGVKD. V loses 6 bases, J loses 5 bases, and the germline ends lie 10 bases apart. The CDR3 holds 13 amino acids from the cysteine to the phenylalanine. Only the CDR3 region is kept as DNA, spanning 39 bases read in frame from base 1. About this clone: Its antigen is unknown. Base-call qualities are not available, and no considerably larger clone is one nucleotide away.

Participants were included only if at least one PBMC sample before ART initiation and at least two post-ART samples were available. Every participant with HIV received treatment in the United States of America. Cryopreserved samples of about 0.95-11 million PBMC were thawed and washed before DNA extraction. At the time of the earliest PBMC sample, participants with HIV were aged between about 23 and 54 years. Each participant contributed PBMC samples from 1-4 timepoints before ART initiation and 2-8 timepoints after ART initiation, with a median of 7 samples. For every participant, serial HIV viral load, CD4+ T-cell count, ART history and demographic data were obtained. A Qiagen kit on a QIAcube was used to extract genomic DNA from unsorted PBMC, with samples processed in batches of 12. The paper as a whole reports these results and caveats: The samples span the years 2004 to 2017, and the ART regimens used at that time may not be as effective as current regimens. Expanded TRB clones identified before ART initiation dominated the repertoire at all time points, although this dominance fluctuated and declined in many PLHIV after ART. Because cell numbers in pre-ART samples were limited, unsorted PBMC were profiled instead of sorted CD4+ and CD8+ T cells. ART initiation was associated with a significant increase in TRB diversity, but diversity stayed significantly below transplant donor controls even after long-term ART. Limited PBMC availability meant only the TCR beta chain was sequenced, without alpha chain pairing. CDR3 length ranges in HIV repertoires were narrower than in controls, and network structure suggested an antigen-experienced repertoire with only a slight naive shift after ART. Inferences about post-ART repertoire changes were limited because no data were available on ART adherence, viral resistance or therapy changes.

The sample was unsorted PBMCs, taken 0.7 years after starting antiretroviral therapy. The clonotype comes from a man aged 35 to 55 with HIV. Recombination connected TRBV10-3 to TRBJ2-2; possibly the D gene is TRBD2, per 5 matching bases. At the DNA level, the sequence is TGTGCCATCAGGGCAGGAGGAACCGGGGAGCTGTTTTTT. This is translated as CAIRAGGTGELFF.